The text below deals with one T cell receptor (beta chain). The V end lost 6 bases, the J end lost 7 bases, and 11 bases lay between the germline ends. CDR1 is SGHRS, CDR2 YFSETQ, per germline. The CDR3 totals 12 residues. These data belong to a study of cytomegalovirus exposure and HLA in healthy donors. PCR primers comprised 60 Vbeta and 13 Jbeta primers. Repertoires were generated with immunoSEQ multiplex PCR, while TCRdb's copy carries only in-frame clones and drops some. Found here are 100,000 to 150,000 clones, around 69% of them singletons; the top ten hold roughly 3%. The specimen was PBMCs. The rearrangement joins TRBV5-1 to TRBJ2-1; D uncertain. The source of this sequence is a human donor in good health. The CDR3 sequence is CASTSTSNEQFF. The CDR3 DNA reads TGCGCCAGCACCTCGACTTCGAATGAGCAGTTCTTC.